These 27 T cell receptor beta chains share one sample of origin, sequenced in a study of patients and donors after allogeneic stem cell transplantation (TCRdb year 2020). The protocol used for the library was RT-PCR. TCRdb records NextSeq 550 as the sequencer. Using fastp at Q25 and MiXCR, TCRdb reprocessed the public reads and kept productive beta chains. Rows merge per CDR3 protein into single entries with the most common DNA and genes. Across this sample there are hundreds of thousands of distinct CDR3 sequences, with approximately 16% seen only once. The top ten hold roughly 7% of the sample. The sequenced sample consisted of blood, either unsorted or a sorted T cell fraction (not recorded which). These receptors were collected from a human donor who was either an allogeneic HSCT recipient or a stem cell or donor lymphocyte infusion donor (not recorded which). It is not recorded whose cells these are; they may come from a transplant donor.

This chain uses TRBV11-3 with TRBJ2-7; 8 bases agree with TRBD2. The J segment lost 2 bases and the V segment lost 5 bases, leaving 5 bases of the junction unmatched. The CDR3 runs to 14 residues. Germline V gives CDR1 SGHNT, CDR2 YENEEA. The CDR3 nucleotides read TGTGCCAGCAGCCCAATGGGACTAGCCTACGAGCAGTACTTC. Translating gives CASSPMGLAYEQYF.

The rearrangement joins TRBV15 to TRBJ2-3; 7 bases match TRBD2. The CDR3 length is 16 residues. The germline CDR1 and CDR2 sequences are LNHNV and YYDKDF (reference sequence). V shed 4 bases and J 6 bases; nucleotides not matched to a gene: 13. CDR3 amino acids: CATSTQKGRGGDTQYF. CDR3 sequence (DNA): TGTGCCACCAGCACCCAGAAAGGGCGGGGAGGGGATACGCAGTATTTT.

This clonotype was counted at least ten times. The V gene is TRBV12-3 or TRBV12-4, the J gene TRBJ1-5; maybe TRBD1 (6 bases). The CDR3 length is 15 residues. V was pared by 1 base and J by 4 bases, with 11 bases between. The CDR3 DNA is TGTGCCAGCAGTTTAGGGGACACTTCTAATCAGCCCCAGCATTTT. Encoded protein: CASSLGDTSNQPQHF.

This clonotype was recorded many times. The CDR3 is CATSRDFPPRETQYF. The DNA for the CDR3 is TGTGCCACCAGCAGAGATTTCCCCCCACGGGAGACCCAGTACTTC. The V call is TRBV15, the J call TRBJ2-5; D ambiguous. The CDR3 runs 15 residues. Trimming left V 0 bases short and J 5 bases short, with 13 bases between. The germline gives CDR1 LNHNV, CDR2 YYDKDF (reference sequence). Variable domain in full (rest from reference TRBV15 and TRBJ2-5): DAMVIQNPRYQVTQFGKPVTLSCSQTLNHNVMYWYQQKSSQAPKLLFHYYDKDFNNEADTPDNFQSRRPNTSFCFLDIRSPGLGDTAMYLCATSRDFPPRETQYFGPGTRLLVL.

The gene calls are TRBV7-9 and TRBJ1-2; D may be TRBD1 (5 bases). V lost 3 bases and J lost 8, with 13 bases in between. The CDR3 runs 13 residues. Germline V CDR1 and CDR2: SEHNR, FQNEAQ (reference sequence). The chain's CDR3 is CASSLPGIKGYTF. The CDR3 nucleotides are TGTGCCAGCAGCTTGCCAGGGATAAAGGGCTACACCTTC.

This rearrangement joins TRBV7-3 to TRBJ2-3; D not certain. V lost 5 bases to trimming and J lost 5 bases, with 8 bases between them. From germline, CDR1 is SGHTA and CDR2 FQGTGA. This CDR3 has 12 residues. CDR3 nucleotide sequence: TGTGCCAGCAGCGGTCCCAAAGATACGCAGTATTTT. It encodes CASSGPKDTQYF.

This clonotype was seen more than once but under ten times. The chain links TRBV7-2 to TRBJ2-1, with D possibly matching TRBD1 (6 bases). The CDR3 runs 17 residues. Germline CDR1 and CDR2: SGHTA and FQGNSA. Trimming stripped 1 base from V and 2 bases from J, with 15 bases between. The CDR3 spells CASSLDGGGRTYNEQFF. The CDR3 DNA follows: TGTGCCAGCAGCTTAGATGGGGGCGGTAGAACCTACAATGAGCAGTTCTTC.

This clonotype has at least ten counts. The CDR3 bases are TGTGCCAGCAGCGCCTACAGCGGAGGGGGTTCGAATACGCAGTATTTT. Its protein is CASSAYSGGGSNTQYF. The rearrangement links TRBV11-1 to TRBJ2-3, with D possibly called TRBD1 or TRBD2 (6 bases each). Germline V lookup: CDR1 SGHAT, CDR2 FQDESV (reference sequence). The V end lost 5 bases, the J end lost 7 bases, and 22 bases lay between the germline ends. CDR3 length: 16 residues.

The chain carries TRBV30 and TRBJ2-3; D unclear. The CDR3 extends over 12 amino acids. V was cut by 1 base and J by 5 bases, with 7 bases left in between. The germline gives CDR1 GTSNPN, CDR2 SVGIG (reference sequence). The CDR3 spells CAWSGSGDTQYF. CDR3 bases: TGTGCCTGGAGTGGGTCGGGAGATACGCAGTATTTT.

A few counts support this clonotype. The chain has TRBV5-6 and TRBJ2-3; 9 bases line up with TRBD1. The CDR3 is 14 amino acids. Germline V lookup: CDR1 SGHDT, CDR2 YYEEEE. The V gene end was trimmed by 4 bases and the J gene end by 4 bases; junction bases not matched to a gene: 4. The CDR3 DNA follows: TGTGCCAGCAGCCCACAGGGGGCGTCAGATACGCAGTATTTT. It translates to CASSPQGASDTQYF. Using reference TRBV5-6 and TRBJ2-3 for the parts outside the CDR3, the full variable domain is DAGVTQSPTHLIKTRGQQVTLRCSPKSGHDTVSWYQQALGQGPQFIFQYYEEEERQRGNFPDRFSGHQFPNYSSELNVNALLLGDSALYLCASSPQGASDTQYFGPGTRLTVL.

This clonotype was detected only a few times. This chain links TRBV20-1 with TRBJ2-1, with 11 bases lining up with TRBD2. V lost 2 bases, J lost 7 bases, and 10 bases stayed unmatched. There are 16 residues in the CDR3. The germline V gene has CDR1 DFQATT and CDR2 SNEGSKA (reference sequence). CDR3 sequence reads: CSARQFTSGSGNEQFF. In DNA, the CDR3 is TGCAGTGCTAGACAATTCACTAGCGGGAGTGGGAATGAGCAGTTCTTC.

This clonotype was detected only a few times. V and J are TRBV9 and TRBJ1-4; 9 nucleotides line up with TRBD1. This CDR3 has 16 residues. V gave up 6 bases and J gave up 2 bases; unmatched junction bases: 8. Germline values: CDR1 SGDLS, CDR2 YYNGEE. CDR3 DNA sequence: TGTGCCAGCAATCGCCAAGGGACAGGGACTAATGAAAAACTGTTTTTT. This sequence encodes CASNRQGTGTNEKLFF.

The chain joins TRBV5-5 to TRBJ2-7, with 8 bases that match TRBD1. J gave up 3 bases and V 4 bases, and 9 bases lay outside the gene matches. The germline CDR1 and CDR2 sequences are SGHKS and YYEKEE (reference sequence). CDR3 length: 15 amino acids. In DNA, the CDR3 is TGTGCCAGCAGCCTAGGACAGGGCCTTCTCTACGAGCAGTACTTC. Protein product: CASSLGQGLLYEQYF.

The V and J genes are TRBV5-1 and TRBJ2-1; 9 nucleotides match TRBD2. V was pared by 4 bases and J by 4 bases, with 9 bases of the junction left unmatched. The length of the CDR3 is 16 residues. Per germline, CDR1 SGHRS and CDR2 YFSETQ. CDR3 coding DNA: TGCGCCAGCAGCCCCCCTTCTAGCGGGACATACAATGAGCAGTTCTTC. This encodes CASSPPSSGTYNEQFF.

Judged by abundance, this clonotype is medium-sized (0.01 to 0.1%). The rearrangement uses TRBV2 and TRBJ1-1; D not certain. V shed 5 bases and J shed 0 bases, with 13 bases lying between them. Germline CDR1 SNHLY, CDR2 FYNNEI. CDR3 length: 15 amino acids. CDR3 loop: CASSRTAALNTEAFF. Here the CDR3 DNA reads TGTGCCAGCAGTAGGACGGCCGCCTTGAACACTGAAGCTTTCTTT. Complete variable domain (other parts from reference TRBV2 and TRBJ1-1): EPEVTQTPSHQVTQMGQEVILRCVPISNHLYFYWYRQILGQKVEFLVSFYNNEISEKSEIFDDQFSVERPDGSNFTLKIRSTKLEDSAMYFCASSRTAALNTEAFFGQGTRLTVV.

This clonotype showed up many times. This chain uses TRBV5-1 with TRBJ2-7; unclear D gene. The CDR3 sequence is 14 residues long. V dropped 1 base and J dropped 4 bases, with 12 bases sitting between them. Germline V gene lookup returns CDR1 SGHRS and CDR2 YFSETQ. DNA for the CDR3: TGCGCCAGCAGCTTGTACGGCCAAAGATACGAGCAGTACTTC. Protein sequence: CASSLYGQRYEQYF.

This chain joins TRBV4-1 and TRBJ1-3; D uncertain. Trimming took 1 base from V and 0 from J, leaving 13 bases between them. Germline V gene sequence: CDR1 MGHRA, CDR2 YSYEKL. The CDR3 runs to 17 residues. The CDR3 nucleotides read TGCGCCAGCAGCCAAGGCCCCCAGGTTGGCTCTGGAAACACCATATATTTT. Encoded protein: CASSQGPQVGSGNTIYF.

DNA for the CDR3: TGCGCCAGCAGCTTGGTCACAGGTCAAGAGACCCAGTACTTC. Translation: CASSLVTGQETQYF. The V call is TRBV5-1, the J call TRBJ2-5; D possibly corresponds to TRBD1 (5 bases). The V gene's germline CDR1 is SGHRS and CDR2 YFSETQ. The CDR3 extends over 14 amino acids. The V gene lost 0 bases and the J gene lost 2 bases, with 8 bases spanning the gap.

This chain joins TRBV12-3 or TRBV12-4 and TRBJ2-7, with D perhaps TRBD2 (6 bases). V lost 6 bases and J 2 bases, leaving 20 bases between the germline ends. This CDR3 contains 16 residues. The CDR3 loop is CASSPLRASATYEQYF. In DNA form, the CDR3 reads TGTGCCAGCAGCCCCCTCCGGGCTAGCGCAACCTACGAGCAGTACTTC.

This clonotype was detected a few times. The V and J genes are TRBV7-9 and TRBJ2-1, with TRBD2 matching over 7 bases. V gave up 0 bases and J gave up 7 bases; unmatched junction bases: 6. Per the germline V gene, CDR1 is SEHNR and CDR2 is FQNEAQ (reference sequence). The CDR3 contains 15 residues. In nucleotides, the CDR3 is TGTGCCAGCAGCTTAGCGGTGCGGCGGGAGAATGAGCAGTTCTTC. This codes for CASSLAVRRENEQFF.

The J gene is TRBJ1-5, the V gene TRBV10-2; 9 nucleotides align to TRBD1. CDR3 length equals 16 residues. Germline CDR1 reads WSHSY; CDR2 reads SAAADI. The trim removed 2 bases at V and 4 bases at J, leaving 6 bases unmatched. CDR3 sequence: CASSEITGTGNQPQHF. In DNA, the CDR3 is TGCGCCAGCAGTGAGATAACCGGGACAGGGAATCAGCCCCAGCATTTT.

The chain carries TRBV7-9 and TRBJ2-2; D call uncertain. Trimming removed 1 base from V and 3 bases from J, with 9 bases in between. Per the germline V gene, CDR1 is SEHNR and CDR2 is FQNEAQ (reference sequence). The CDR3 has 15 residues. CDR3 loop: CASSLGAPYTGELFF. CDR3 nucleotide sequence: TGTGCCAGCAGCTTAGGCGCCCCTTACACCGGGGAGCTGTTTTTT.

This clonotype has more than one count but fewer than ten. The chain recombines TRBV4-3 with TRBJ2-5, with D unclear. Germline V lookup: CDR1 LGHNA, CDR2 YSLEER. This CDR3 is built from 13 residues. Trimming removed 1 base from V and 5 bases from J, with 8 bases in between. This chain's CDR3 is CASSQGHGETQYF. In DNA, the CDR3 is TGCGCCAGCAGCCAAGGGCACGGGGAGACCCAGTACTTC.

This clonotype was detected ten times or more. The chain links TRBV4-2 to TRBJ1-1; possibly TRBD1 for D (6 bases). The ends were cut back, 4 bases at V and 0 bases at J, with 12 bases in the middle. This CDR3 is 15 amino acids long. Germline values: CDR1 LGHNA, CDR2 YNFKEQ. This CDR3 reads CASSPLQGVNTEAFF. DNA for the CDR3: TGTGCCAGCAGCCCTCTACAGGGTGTGAACACTGAAGCTTTCTTT.

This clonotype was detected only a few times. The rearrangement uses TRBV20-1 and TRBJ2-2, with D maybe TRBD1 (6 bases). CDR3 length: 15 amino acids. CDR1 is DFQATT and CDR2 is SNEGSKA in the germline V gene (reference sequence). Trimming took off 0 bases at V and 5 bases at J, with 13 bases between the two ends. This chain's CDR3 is CSARDPQGYTGELFF. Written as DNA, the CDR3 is TGCAGTGCTAGAGATCCCCAGGGGTATACCGGGGAGCTGTTTTTT.

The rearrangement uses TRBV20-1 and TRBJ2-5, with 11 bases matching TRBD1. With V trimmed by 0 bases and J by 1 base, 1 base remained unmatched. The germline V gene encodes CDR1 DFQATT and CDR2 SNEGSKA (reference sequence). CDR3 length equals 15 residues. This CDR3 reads CSARDGTGGQETQYF. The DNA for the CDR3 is TGCAGTGCTAGAGATGGGACAGGGGGCCAAGAGACCCAGTACTTC.

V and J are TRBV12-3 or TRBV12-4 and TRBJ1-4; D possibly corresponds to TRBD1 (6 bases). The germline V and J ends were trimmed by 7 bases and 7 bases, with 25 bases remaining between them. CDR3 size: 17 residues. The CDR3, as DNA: TGTGCCAGCACCGCTGACAGGCCCCGACGGGGGGTTGAAAAACTGTTTTTT. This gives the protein CASTADRPRRGVEKLFF.